This T cell receptor (beta chain) was captured by sequencing in a study of cytomegalovirus exposure and HLA in healthy donors. The table came from immunoSEQ multiplex PCR; TCRdb's copy has only in-frame clones and leaves some out. The repertoire holds 150,000 to 250,000 clones, about 81% seen once, with 1% to 1.5% in the top ten. The germline V gene has CDR1 SGDLS and CDR2 YYNGEE. This CDR3 is built from 13 residues. V was pared by 0 bases and J by 7 bases, with 8 bases between. This clone was observed a single time. This chain uses TRBV9 with TRBJ2-1, with D perhaps matching TRBD2 (6 bases). The sample was PBMCs. The receptor was isolated from a woman in her 30s in good health and CMV-seronegative. CDR3 sequence: CASSVAAGNEQFF. The CDR3 DNA follows: TGTGCCAGCAGCGTAGCGGCGGGGAATGAGCAGTTCTTC.